This record concerns one T cell receptor (beta chain) sequence. CDR3 length equals 14 residues. In germline, CDR1 is SGDLS, CDR2 YYNGEE. The germline V and J ends were trimmed by 2 bases and 0 bases, with 8 bases remaining between them. The entry originates in a study of PD-L1 blockade in urothelial cancer. For the study at large: A median of 141,255 T cells was found in the blood samples.

Metastatic or locally advanced urothelial carcinoma was present in the patients. Here immunoSEQ multiplex PCR was the method, and the copy in TCRdb shows in-frame clones only, minus some. The sample lists approximately 30,000 clones, roughly 76% occurring once. The material was PBMCs, obtained around atezolizumab (anti-PD-L1) treatment. This clonotype was sampled from a man in his fifties with urothelial cancer. The chain uses TRBV9 and TRBJ1-1, with a weak D call TRBD1 (5 bases). The chain's CDR3 is CASSVSTVNTEAFF. The CDR3 DNA follows: TGTGCCAGCAGCGTCTCGACAGTGAACACTGAAGCTTTCTTT.